These 15 T cell receptor beta chains were all obtained from the same sample, sequenced in a study of vaccination effects on CD4 cells after COVID-19. TCRdb's table, derived via immunoSEQ multiplex PCR, lists solely in-frame clones and lacks some. The sample has around 28,000 clones, 65% to 85% seen once; the top ten hold 15% to 20%. Within the ViraFEST assay, antigen-specific CD4+ T cells underwent expansion with viral peptide pools prior to sequencing. Following culture for ten to eleven days, CD4+ T cells were isolated. Between March and December 2020, the person had a SARS-CoV-2 infection that PCR confirmed. For these TCRs, the target antigens are not known. Sequenced material: CD4+ T cells from PBMCs cultured with HCoV-NL63 spike peptides, taken before COVID-19 vaccination. These receptors were obtained from a human donor who had a prior SARS-CoV-2 infection.

The V gene is TRBV7-2, the J gene TRBJ2-7; D might be TRBD1 (5 bases). This CDR3 spans 13 amino acids. Germline V lookup: CDR1 SGHTA, CDR2 FQGNSA. Trimming left V 5 bases short and J 7 bases short, with 15 bases between. The CDR3 region has the DNA TGTGCCAGCAGCACAGGACCGGACCTAGAGCAGTACTTC. Translated, it gives CASSTGPDLEQYF.

The CDR3 nucleotides read TGTGCCAGCAGCGACAGATATCAGAACACCGGGGAGCTGTTTTTT. Its protein is CASSDRYQNTGELFF. This chain uses TRBV6-5 with TRBJ2-2; the D gene is possibly TRBD1 (5 bases). This CDR3 has 15 amino acids. The germline V gene encodes CDR1 MNHEY and CDR2 SVGAGI. V was cut by 6 bases and J by 1 base, with 12 bases left in between.

The rearrangement links TRBV3-1 (or the pseudogene TRBV3-2) to TRBJ1-2; D gene unclear. Trimming took off 0 bases at V and 5 bases at J, with 19 bases between the two ends. Germline CDR1 is LGHDT and CDR2 is YNNKEL (reference sequence). CDR3 length equals 17 residues. CDR3 bases: TGTGCCAGCAGCCAAGATTTTTCCCAGGCCGTAGAGTATGGCTACACCTTC. Encoded protein: CASSQDFSQAVEYGYTF.

The genes are TRBV2 and TRBJ2-2; D call uncertain. CDR3 size: 13 residues. The germline V and J ends were trimmed by 6 bases and 3 bases, with 8 bases remaining between them. CDR1 and CDR2 from the germline V gene are SNHLY and FYNNEI. CDR3 loop: CASRAFYTGELFF. Here the CDR3 DNA reads TGTGCCAGCAGAGCCTTTTACACCGGGGAGCTGTTTTTT.

This clone was counted a few times. The chain links TRBV5-8 to TRBJ1-6; TRBD1 agrees at 8 bases. The CDR3 runs to 15 residues. J gave up 7 bases and V 2 bases, and 5 bases lay outside the gene matches. Germline V gene data show CDR1 as SGHTS and CDR2 as YDEGEE. CDR3 protein: CASSFQGARNSPLHF. CDR3 nucleotide sequence: TGTGCCAGCAGCTTCCAGGGGGCTCGGAATTCACCCCTCCACTTT.

This sequence joins TRBV19 and TRBJ2-7; D is ambiguous. V lost 3 bases and J 5 bases, leaving 11 bases between the germline ends. The V gene's germline CDR1 is LNHDA and CDR2 SQIVND (reference sequence). The CDR3 is 13 amino acids. CDR3 loop: CASSIYGSDEQYF. The DNA of the CDR3 is TGTGCCAGTAGTATTTATGGTTCGGACGAGCAGTACTTC.

The chain carries TRBV5-1 and TRBJ2-5; D not resolved. CDR1 is SGHRS, CDR2 YFSETQ, per germline. This CDR3 has 11 amino acids. V was shortened by 3 bases and J by 5 bases, with 5 bases between the two germline ends. The CDR3 spells CASSYQETQYF. The CDR3 bases are TGCGCCAGCAGCTATCAGGAGACCCAGTACTTC.

V and J are TRBV4-3 and TRBJ2-3; 10 bases fit TRBD1. V was clipped by 3 bases and J by 5 bases; unmatched bases: 5. CDR1 and CDR2 (germline): LGHNA, YSLEER. The CDR3 covers 15 residues. The CDR3 is CASSHQGQGEDTQYF. Written as DNA, the CDR3 is TGCGCCAGCAGCCACCAAGGACAGGGGGAAGATACGCAGTATTTT.

The CDR3 nucleotides are TGTGCCAGCTCACCTTGGACAGGGGCAGATGGCTACACCTTC. This codes for CASSPWTGADGYTF. The chain links TRBV18 to TRBJ1-2; 9 bases map to TRBD1. Germline V gene data show CDR1 as KGHSH and CDR2 as LQKENI. The CDR3 covers 14 residues. The junction had 5 bases not matched to a gene; V was cut back by 3 bases and J by 6 bases. The full variable domain, with the rest looked up from reference TRBV18 and TRBJ1-2, is NAGVMQNPRHLVRRRGQEARLRCSPMKGHSHVYWYRQLPEEGLKFMVYLQKENIIDESGMPKERFSAEFPKEGPSILRIQQVVRGDSAAYFCASSPWTGADGYTFGSGTRLTVV.

This rearrangement joins TRBV7-2 to TRBJ2-1; D is possibly TRBD1 (6 bases). Trimming took off 1 base at V and 4 bases at J, with 20 bases between the two ends. The length of the CDR3 is 18 residues. The germline CDR1 and CDR2 sequences are SGHTA and FQGNSA. The DNA for the CDR3 is TGTGCCAGCAGCTTAGAGAGGCACAGGGTCTTATCTTACAATGAGCAGTTCTTC. The encoded protein is CASSLERHRVLSYNEQFF. The full variable domain, in which reference TRBV7-2 and TRBJ2-1 provide the parts outside the CDR3, is GAGVSQSPSNKVTEKGKDVELRCDPISGHTALYWYRQSLGQGLEFLIYFQGNSAPDKSGLPSDRFSAERTGGSVSTLTIQRTQQEDSAVYLCASSLERHRVLSYNEQFFGPGTRLTVL.

J is TRBJ1-1 and V is TRBV6-5; D is ambiguous. This CDR3 has 16 residues. The V and J ends lost 0 bases and 0 bases respectively, with 11 bases between them. Germline V gene data show CDR1 as MNHEY and CDR2 as SVGAGI. CDR3 nucleotide sequence: TGTGCCAGCAGTTACTCGTTCAACAGCGTGAACACTGAAGCTTTCTTT. Amino acids: CASSYSFNSVNTEAFF.

The gene calls are TRBV12-5 and TRBJ2-2; D is unresolved. Germline loops: CDR1 LGHNT, CDR2 FRNRAP. Trimming took 0 bases from V and 6 from J, leaving 17 bases between them. The CDR3 has 17 residues. CDR3 sequence: CASGLVILRIQPGELFF. As DNA, the CDR3 is TGTGCTAGTGGTTTGGTAATTTTAAGGATACAACCCGGGGAGCTGTTTTTT. The entire variable domain, with the rest obtained from reference TRBV12-5 and TRBJ2-2, is as follows: DARVTQTPRHKVTEMGQEVTMRCQPILGHNTVFWYRQTMMQGLELLAYFRNRAPLDDSGMPKDRFSAEMPDATLATLKIQPSEPRDSAVYFCASGLVILRIQPGELFFGEGSRLTVL.

The genes are TRBV19 and TRBJ2-5, with 8 positions matching TRBD2. Unmatched junction bases numbered 4, after V lost 6 bases and J lost 1 base. The CDR3 runs to 14 residues. Looked up from germline, CDR1 is LNHDA and CDR2 is SQIVND (reference sequence). CDR3 protein: CASRGREVQETQYF. The CDR3 DNA reads TGTGCCAGTAGGGGGCGGGAGGTCCAAGAGACCCAGTACTTC.

The V call is TRBV18, the J call TRBJ2-3; 10 bases line up with TRBD2. Germline V gene sequence: CDR1 KGHSH, CDR2 LQKENI. The CDR3 is made up of 15 amino acids. V gave up 3 bases and J gave up 1 base; unmatched junction bases: 1. CDR3 amino acids: CASSPLAGGTDTQYF. The CDR3 nucleotides are TGTGCCAGCTCACCTCTAGCGGGGGGCACAGATACGCAGTATTTT.

The chain carries TRBV4-1 and TRBJ1-3; D call uncertain. Per the germline V gene, CDR1 is MGHRA and CDR2 is YSYEKL. The CDR3 contains 15 residues. V lost 0 bases to trimming and J lost 3 bases, with 9 bases between them. The CDR3 reads CASSQDLIFGNTIYF. The DNA of the CDR3 is TGCGCCAGCAGCCAAGATCTTATTTTTGGAAACACCATATATTTT.